The clone carrying this T cell receptor (beta chain) has only one observation. This specimen belongs to a study of CD8 T cells in Susac syndrome. Sequencing of TCR beta, carried out with a high-throughput approach, was applied to CD8+ and CD4+ T cells from the blood. The multiple sclerosis controls consisted of treatment-naive patients with relapsing-remitting disease, either stable or active. CDR3 length: 12 amino acids. The V end was cut by 6 bases, the J end by 4 bases, with 12 bases between. The germline gives CDR1 SQVTM, CDR2 ANQGSEA. Random-hexamer reverse transcription was applied to 0.5 to 1 ug RNA. Amplification of TCR beta CDR3 by immunoSEQ multiplex PCR spanned 54 Vbeta and 13 Jbeta. TCRdb re-analysed the immunoSEQ multiplex PCR reads in MiXCR, keeping a single row per CDR3 protein. Here the sample spans about 150,000 distinct CDR3 sequences, roughly 95% being singletons.

The receptor comes from a human donor with multiple sclerosis. What was sequenced was CD8+ T cells from PBMCs. This chain links TRBV29-1 with TRBJ1-2, with a possible D match to TRBD1 (6 bases). CDR3 DNA: TGCAGCGTCGAGGCGGGGGCCTATGGCTACACCTTC. Translation: CSVEAGAYGYTF. Full variable domain (outside the CDR3, taken from reference TRBV29-1 and TRBJ1-2): SAVISQKPSRDICQRGTSLTIQCQVDSQVTMMFWYRQQPGQSLTLIATANQGSEATYESGFVIDKFPISRPNLTFSTLTVSNMSPEDSSIYLCSVEAGAYGYTFGSGTRLTVV.